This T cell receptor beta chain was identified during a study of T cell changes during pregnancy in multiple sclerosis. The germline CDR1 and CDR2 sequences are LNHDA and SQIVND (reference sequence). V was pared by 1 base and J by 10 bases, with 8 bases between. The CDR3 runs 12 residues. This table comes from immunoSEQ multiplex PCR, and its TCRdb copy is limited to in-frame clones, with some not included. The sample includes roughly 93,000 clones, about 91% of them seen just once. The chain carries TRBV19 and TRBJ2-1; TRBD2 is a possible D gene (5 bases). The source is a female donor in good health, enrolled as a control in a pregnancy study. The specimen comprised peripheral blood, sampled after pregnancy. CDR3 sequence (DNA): TGTGCCAGTAGTATAGCCCCGGGAGAGCAGTTCTTC. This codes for CASSIAPGEQFF.